The 10 T cell receptor beta chains presented below share a single source sample, sequenced in a study of cytomegalovirus exposure and HLA in healthy donors. The protocol was immunoSEQ multiplex PCR, while the TCRdb copy is restricted to in-frame clones and leaves out a portion. The data contain some 130,000 clones, roughly 93% of them singletons. The sample was PBMCs. These receptors came from a young man in good health and CMV-seropositive.

The sample holds one count of this clone. V is TRBV6-4 and J is TRBJ2-7, with a tentative D call TRBD2 (6 bases). CDR1 and CDR2 (germline): MRHNA, SNTAGT. This CDR3 contains 13 residues. Trimming left V 10 bases short and J 3 bases short, with 16 bases between. The CDR3 here is CATNRDLHYEQYF. For the CDR3, the DNA is TGTGCCACCAACCGGGACTTGCACTACGAGCAGTACTTC.

CDR3: CASSAAGDRQETQYF. CDR3 sequence (DNA): TGTGCCAGCAGCGCAGCTGGGGACAGGCAAGAGACCCAGTACTTC. The rearrangement joins TRBV9 to TRBJ2-5, with TRBD1 matching over 8 bases. The germline V gene encodes CDR1 SGDLS and CDR2 YYNGEE. V lost 3 bases and J lost 2; bases outside the gene matches: 6. The CDR3 sequence is 15 residues long.

The chain carries TRBV27 and TRBJ2-1; D perhaps matches TRBD2 (7 bases). This CDR3 contains 14 residues. In germline, CDR1 is MNHEY, CDR2 SMNVEV (reference sequence). The V and J ends lost 5 bases and 4 bases respectively, with 12 bases between them. In DNA, the CDR3 is TGTGCCAGCAGTGGGGGGGGCGAGTACAATGAGCAGTTCTTC. Translation: CASSGGGEYNEQFF.

The V gene is TRBV30, the J gene TRBJ2-1; TRBD2 matches 11 bases. Germline loops: CDR1 GTSNPN, CDR2 SVGIG (reference sequence). V was clipped by 5 bases and J by 0 bases; unmatched bases: 12. The CDR3 covers 18 residues. CDR3 bases: TGTGCCTGGCGGGGACGGGGGACTAGCGGACCCTCCTACAATGAGCAGTTCTTC. Its protein product is CAWRGRGTSGPSYNEQFF.

J is TRBJ2-2 and V is TRBV18; unclear D gene. Per germline, CDR1 KGHSH and CDR2 LQKENI. The CDR3 is made up of 11 amino acids. V was clipped by 6 bases and J by 5 bases, with 4 bases between them. This CDR3 is CASSFTGELFF. The CDR3 coding sequence is TGTGCCAGCTCCTTTACCGGGGAGCTGTTTTTT.

This chain connects TRBV28 to TRBJ1-5; maybe TRBD1 (5 bases). This CDR3 comprises 14 residues. In germline, CDR1 is MDHEN, CDR2 SYDVKM. Trimming stripped 6 bases from V and 4 bases from J, with 13 bases between. The CDR3 DNA reads TGTGCCAGCAGGATAGTACAGGTGAATCAGCCCCAGCATTTT. Translation gives CASRIVQVNQPQHF.

The CDR3 region has the DNA TGTGCCAGCAGCGGGCGTAGGGGGTCCTACGAGCAGTACTTC. Translation: CASSGRRGSYEQYF. The chain combines TRBV9 with TRBJ2-7, with a weak D call TRBD1 (6 bases). Germline CDR1 reads SGDLS; CDR2 reads YYNGEE. Trimming shortened V by 3 bases and J by 1 base, and 11 bases separated the two germline ends. This CDR3 region has 14 residues.

CDR3 DNA: TGTGCCAGCAGCTCGGGACTAGCGGCTTTCAATGAGCAGTTCTTC. This gives the protein CASSSGLAAFNEQFF. This sequence joins TRBV2 and TRBJ2-1; 11 nucleotides agree with TRBD2. V dropped 6 bases and J dropped 6; count of bases not matched to a gene: 7. The CDR3 spans 15 residues. CDR1 is SNHLY, CDR2 FYNNEI, per germline.

The chain has TRBV2 and TRBJ1-5; 7 bases map to TRBD1. V lost 5 bases to trimming and J lost 6 bases; unmatched junction nucleotides: 7. The CDR3 is 14 amino acids. From germline, CDR1 is SNHLY and CDR2 FYNNEI. The CDR3 sequence is CASSRGQEGQPQHF. The CDR3, as DNA: TGTGCCAGCAGTCGTGGACAGGAGGGTCAGCCCCAGCATTTT.

The chain is built from TRBV10-2 and TRBJ2-3, with 10 bases that match TRBD2. V shed 3 bases, J shed 2 bases, and the junction held 5 bases outside the gene matches. Germline V lookup: CDR1 WSHSY, CDR2 SAAADI. This CDR3 has 16 amino acids. CDR3 amino acids: CASSDPAGGSTDTQYF. CDR3 DNA: TGCGCCAGCAGTGACCCAGCGGGAGGGTCCACAGATACGCAGTATTTT.